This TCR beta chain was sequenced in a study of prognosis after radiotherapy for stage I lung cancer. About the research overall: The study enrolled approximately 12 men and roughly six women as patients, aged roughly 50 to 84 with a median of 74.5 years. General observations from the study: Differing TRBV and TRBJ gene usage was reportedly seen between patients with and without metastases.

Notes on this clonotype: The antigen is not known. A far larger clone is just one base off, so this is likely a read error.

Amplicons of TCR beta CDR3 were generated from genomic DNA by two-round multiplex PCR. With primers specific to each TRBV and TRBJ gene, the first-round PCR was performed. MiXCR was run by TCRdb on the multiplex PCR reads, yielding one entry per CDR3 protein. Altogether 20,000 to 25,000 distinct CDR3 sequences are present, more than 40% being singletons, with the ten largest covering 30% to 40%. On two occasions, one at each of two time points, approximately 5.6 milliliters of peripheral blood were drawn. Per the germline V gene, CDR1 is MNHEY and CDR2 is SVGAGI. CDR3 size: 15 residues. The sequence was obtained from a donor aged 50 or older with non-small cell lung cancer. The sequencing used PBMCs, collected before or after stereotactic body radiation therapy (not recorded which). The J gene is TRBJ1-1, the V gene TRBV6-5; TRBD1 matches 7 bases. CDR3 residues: CASRAPGQPNTESFF. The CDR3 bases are TGTGCCAGCAGGGCCCCGGGACAGCCGAACACTGAATCTTTCTTT.